This TCR beta chain was observed in a study of response to subunit inactivated influenza vaccine (dated by TCRdb to the late 2010s). In terms of the full investigation: The study used deep quantitative T cell receptor repertoire profiling to track responses to a trivalent subunit inactivated influenza vaccine. General findings and caveats noted by the study authors: The authors suggested that each seasonal influenza vaccination may recruit only a limited number of new T cells.

This clonotype was detected a few times. The antigen it recognizes is unknown. No per-base quality is available; no much larger clone lies one base away. Libraries were prepared through RT-PCR. Sequencing relied on an Illumina HiSeq 2500. Using fastp at Q25 and MiXCR, TCRdb reprocessed the public reads and kept productive beta chains. Entries are consolidated by CDR3 protein sequence, retaining the most common genes and DNA. Recorded for this sample are 500,000 to 600,000 distinct CDR3 sequences; about 7.6% of them occurred a single time. The ten largest clones add up to approximately 13% of the sample. The sequenced sample was PBMCs from blood, obtained less than 30 months after vaccination. The TCR comes from a man between 50 and 69 years old who received an inactivated influenza vaccine. Donor details come from another sample of the same person, matched by shared clones.

The CDR3 corresponds to CASSPSTETDTQYF. The DNA reads as follows: TGTGCCAGCAGCCCTTCGACGGAGACAGATACGCAGTATTTT. The chain uses TRBV4-2 and TRBJ2-3; the D gene assignment is ambiguous. The germline V gene supplies CDR1 LGHNA and CDR2 YNFKEQ. Trimming costs V 4 bases and J 3 bases, and their ends lie 11 bases apart. From cysteine to phenylalanine, the CDR3 is 14 amino acids long. Only the CDR3 portion is preserved as DNA: 42 bases, with reading frame beginning at the first base.